The present T cell receptor (beta chain) was sequenced within a study of blood T cells in healthy people across ages. A second PCR of about 7 to 12 cycles used a sample-barcoded 5' primer and a J-beta primer mix. MiXCR, run by TCRdb on the 5' RACE reads, gives a single entry per CDR3 protein. The table records approximately 780,000 distinct CDR3 sequences, roughly 25% of them present only once. CDR3 size: 12 residues. Trimming removed 6 bases at V and 13 bases at J, with 18 bases between. These data are also associated with another study on T cells of mothers and their children.

This receptor was identified in a boy between 10 and 17 years old in good health. The chain is built from TRBV12-3 or TRBV12-4 and TRBJ1-2; D is ambiguous. Sequencing was carried out using blood. CDR3 protein: CASSLGEARCTF. The CDR3 DNA is TGTGCCAGCAGCCTGGGCGAGGCAAGGTGCACCTTC.